A selection of T cell receptor beta chains follows, all from one sample in a study of radiation and T cells in renal cell carcinoma. Here immunoSEQ multiplex PCR was the method, and the copy in TCRdb shows in-frame clones only, minus some. The sample shows about 16,000 clones, approximately 58% of them seen only once. The source material was tumor tissue, sampled from a patient whose treatment was nephrectomy without radiotherapy. The receptors were gathered from a man aged 35 to 55 with renal cell carcinoma. Both conserved end residues are part of each CDR3. Fields, in order: V gene, clone size, D gene, J gene, CDR3 protein, CDR3 DNA. A D gene is named only where the DNA matches it firmly. Clone size is not always given. Where it is, it says once, few, many or a class for expanded clones.

v_gene: TRBV25-1
abundance: few
d_gene: NA
j_gene: TRBJ1-4
CDR3aa: CASSDYANEKLFF
CDR3nt: TGTGCCAGCAGTGATTACGCTAATGAAAAACTGTTTTTT

v_gene: TRBV9
abundance: medium-sized
d_gene: TRBD1
j_gene: TRBJ2-1
CDR3aa: CASSGGQGNEQFF
CDR3nt: TGTGCCAGCAGCGGGGGACAGGGTAATGAGCAGTTCTTC

v_gene: TRBV7-2
abundance: NA
d_gene: TRBD1
j_gene: TRBJ1-2
CDR3aa: CASSLDKTGTGYGYTF
CDR3nt: TGTGCCAGCAGCTTAGATAAGACAGGGACTGGCTATGGCTACACCTTC

v_gene: TRBV7-9
abundance: NA
d_gene: NA
j_gene: TRBJ2-7
CDR3aa: CASSQTGSYEQYF
CDR3nt: TGTGCCAGCAGTCAGACGGGGTCCTACGAGCAGTACTTC

v_gene: TRBV4-3
abundance: NA
d_gene: NA
j_gene: TRBJ2-1
CDR3aa: CASSQVGRGGLNEQFF
CDR3nt: TGCGCCAGCAGCCAGGTGGGGAGGGGGGGCCTGAATGAGCAGTTCTTC

v_gene: TRBV29-1
abundance: NA
d_gene: NA
j_gene: TRBJ2-1
CDR3aa: CSVESQERSAYNEQFF
CDR3nt: TGCAGCGTTGAATCTCAAGAGAGAAGCGCGTACAATGAGCAGTTCTTC

v_gene: TRBV15
abundance: few
d_gene: NA
j_gene: TRBJ2-1
CDR3aa: CATSRVSGNEQFF
CDR3nt: TGTGCCACCAGCAGAGTATCGGGGAATGAGCAGTTCTTC

v_gene: TRBV6-5
abundance: NA
d_gene: TRBD1
j_gene: TRBJ1-5
CDR3aa: CASRTQQGNQPQHF
CDR3nt: TGTGCCAGCAGGACTCAACAGGGGAATCAGCCCCAGCATTTT

v_gene: TRBV5-1
abundance: NA
d_gene: TRBD1
j_gene: TRBJ1-2
CDR3aa: CASSSGGADYGYTF
CDR3nt: TGCGCCAGCAGCTCAGGGGGCGCAGACTATGGCTACACCTTC

v_gene: TRBV19
abundance: few
d_gene: NA
j_gene: TRBJ1-2
CDR3aa: CASSPDTEYGYTF
CDR3nt: TGTGCCAGTAGCCCAGACACAGAGTATGGCTACACCTTC